What follows are 25 T cell receptor beta chains derived from one specimen sequenced in a study of T-cell memory formation after mild COVID-19. TCRdb re-called the 5' RACE reads with MiXCR, one entry per CDR3 protein. Of around 250,000 distinct CDR3 sequences detected, 16% appear once; the ten largest clones hold around 23%. Sequences were obtained from PBMCs or a T cell subset sorted from them (not recorded which). These receptors were obtained from a young man who had mild COVID-19 (a few samples of this study predate the infection). Cell type and time point are not known.

The J gene is TRBJ2-5, the V gene TRBV7-8; D may be TRBD1 (5 bases). Germline V gene data show CDR1 as SGHVS and CDR2 as FQNEAQ. V lost 5 bases and J lost 7, with 20 bases in between. The length of the CDR3 is 15 residues. CDR3 amino acids: CASSGARLVTGTQYF. The DNA of the CDR3 is TGTGCCAGCAGCGGGGCCAGGCTAGTTACCGGGACCCAGTACTTC.

The rearrangement joins TRBV4-3 to TRBJ1-1, with 8 bases that match TRBD1. The J segment lost 2 bases and the V segment lost 4 bases, leaving 6 bases of the junction unmatched. Germline values: CDR1 LGHNA, CDR2 YSLEER. The CDR3 spans 15 residues. The CDR3 protein is CASSREGQDNTEAFF. DNA for the CDR3: TGCGCCAGCAGCCGGGAGGGACAGGATAACACTGAAGCTTTCTTT.

The chain employs TRBV4-1 and TRBJ2-3; D possibly corresponds to TRBD2 (5 bases). Per the germline V gene, CDR1 is MGHRA and CDR2 is YSYEKL. This CDR3 region has 15 residues. V was trimmed by 3 bases and J by 5 bases, leaving 15 bases between them. In DNA, the CDR3 is TGCGCCAGCAGCCATCCGCCCCGGGGATTAGATACGCAGTATTTT. Translating gives CASSHPPRGLDTQYF.

In this sample, this clonotype turned up a few times. The V call is TRBV5-1, the J call TRBJ2-5; the D gene is possibly TRBD1 (6 bases). This CDR3 has 14 amino acids. With 0 bases removed from V and 3 bases from J, the gap between germline ends came to 9 bases. Germline-derived CDR1 and CDR2 are SGHRS and YFSETQ. CDR3 coding DNA: TGCGCCAGCAGCTTGGGGACAGAGAAAGAGACCCAGTACTTC. It translates to CASSLGTEKETQYF.

This clonotype was observed a handful of times. The V gene is TRBV5-1, the J gene TRBJ2-5, with 7 bases identical to TRBD1. The CDR3 is 15 amino acids. Looked up from germline, CDR1 is SGHRS and CDR2 is YFSETQ. J lost 3 bases, V lost 1 base, and 6 bases had no gene match. CDR3 coding DNA: TGCGCCAGCAGCTTGCCTGGGACAGAAAAAGAGACCCAGTACTTC. Its translation is CASSLPGTEKETQYF.

A word on this clonotype: A junction boundary mismatches the germline segment, possibly from a read error. This chain joins TRBV29-1 and TRBJ1-4; TRBD1 is a possible D gene (5 bases). The CDR3 totals 13 residues. The germline CDR1 and CDR2 sequences are SQVTM and ANQGSEA. The CDR3 region is CSVGGVANDKLFF. Written as DNA, the CDR3 is TGCAGCGTTGGAGGGGTAGCTAATGATAAACTGTTTTTT.

The chain joins TRBV7-9 to TRBJ1-4; the D gene is possibly TRBD1 (6 bases). CDR3 size: 14 residues. Between the trimmed V and J ends, which lost 5 bases and 4 bases, there was a span of 11 bases. From germline, CDR1 is SEHNR and CDR2 FQNEAQ (reference sequence). CDR3 region: CASSPGGLNEKLFF. DNA of the CDR3: TGTGCCAGCAGCCCCGGGGGCCTTAATGAAAAACTGTTTTTT.

This rearrangement joins TRBV6-5 to TRBJ1-6; D uncertain. In germline, CDR1 is MNHEY, CDR2 SVGAGI. The CDR3 is 16 amino acids. V was pared by 2 bases and J by 0 bases, with 8 bases between. Here the CDR3 reads CASSYGVFSYNSPLHF. The CDR3 DNA follows: TGTGCCAGCAGTTACGGAGTATTCTCCTATAATTCACCCCTCCACTTT.

This clonotype showed up many times. J is TRBJ2-6 and V is TRBV5-1; TRBD1 aligns across 7 bases. CDR1 and CDR2 (germline): SGHRS, YFSETQ. This CDR3 spans 18 amino acids. J was trimmed by 0 bases and V by 4 bases; bases with no gene match: 10. For the CDR3, the DNA is TGCGCCAGCAGCCCCATTGCAGGGGGAAGCTCTGGGGCCAACGTCCTGACTTTC. Translating it yields CASSPIAGGSSGANVLTF.

In its sample, this clonotype was seen a few times. The J gene is TRBJ1-2, the V gene TRBV4-1; a weak D match, TRBD1 (5 bases). Trimming took off 0 bases at V and 4 bases at J, with 9 bases between the two ends. The CDR3 extends over 14 amino acids. Germline lookup yields CDR1 MGHRA and CDR2 YSYEKL. CDR3 protein: CASSQDSGSYGYTF. CDR3 sequence (DNA): TGCGCCAGCAGCCAAGATTCAGGGAGCTATGGCTACACCTTC.

V is TRBV4-2 and J is TRBJ2-1; weak D call: TRBD2 (7 bases). This CDR3 region has 14 residues. Trimming pared 3 bases from V and 8 bases from J, leaving 14 bases between. In germline, CDR1 is LGHNA, CDR2 YNFKEQ. In nucleotides, the CDR3 is TGTGCCAGCAGCCAGCTCGGGGGGCCAGATGAGCAGTTCTTC. The encoded protein is CASSQLGGPDEQFF.

The chain couples TRBV6-2 or TRBV6-3 to TRBJ2-7; D is ambiguous. V gave up 6 bases and J gave up 3 bases, with 6 bases separating them. This CDR3 comprises 11 residues. Per the germline V gene, CDR1 is MNHEY and CDR2 is SVGEGT. CDR3 DNA: TGTGCCAGCAGCAACCACTACGAGCAGTACTTC. This codes for CASSNHYEQYF.

The chain recombines TRBV5-1 with TRBJ2-3; the D is unclear. V was shortened by 2 bases and J by 6 bases, with 13 bases between the two germline ends. The CDR3 totals 14 residues. CDR1 is SGHRS, CDR2 YFSETQ, per germline. The CDR3: CASSFRTLRDTQYF. The CDR3 DNA follows: TGCGCCAGCAGCTTCCGGACGTTACGTGATACGCAGTATTTT.

This clonotype occurred once. The rearrangement uses TRBV20-1 and TRBJ2-7; D perhaps matches TRBD2 (6 bases). From germline, CDR1 is DFQATT and CDR2 SNEGSKA (reference sequence). The germline V and J ends were trimmed by 6 bases and 2 bases, with 26 bases remaining between them. This CDR3 is built from 17 residues. CDR3 DNA: TGCAGTGCCATGACGTGGCGGGATCCTAAGACTGCCTACGAGCAGTACTTC. Its protein product is CSAMTWRDPKTAYEQYF.

The gene calls are TRBV18 and TRBJ1-5, with D hard to call. This CDR3 is 13 amino acids long. Trimming removed 2 bases at V and 4 bases at J, with 6 bases between. The germline gives CDR1 KGHSH, CDR2 LQKENI. CDR3 protein: CASSPGANQPQHF. CDR3 coding DNA: TGTGCCAGCTCACCAGGAGCGAATCAGCCCCAGCATTTT.

The chain carries TRBV6-6 and TRBJ2-3; unclear D gene. Trimming stripped 2 bases from V and 1 base from J, with 10 bases between. The CDR3 has 15 residues. Germline V lookup: CDR1 MNHNY, CDR2 SVGAGI (reference sequence). CDR3 DNA: TGTGCCAGCAGTTACCTCGGACGCCGCACAGATACGCAGTATTTT. It yields the protein CASSYLGRRTDTQYF.

The rearrangement joins TRBV5-1 to TRBJ2-7, with TRBD1 as a possible D gene (5 bases). V gave up 4 bases and J gave up 0 bases, with 11 bases separating them. Per the germline V gene, CDR1 is SGHRS and CDR2 is YFSETQ. This CDR3 region has 14 residues. The CDR3 coding sequence is TGCGCCAGCAGCCCGGTGGGGCTCTCCTACGAGCAGTACTTC. It is translated as CASSPVGLSYEQYF.

This clonotype has a handful of counts. The gene calls are TRBV12-3 or TRBV12-4 and TRBJ1-2; D is uncertain. The CDR3 totals 15 residues. V lost 6 bases to trimming and J lost 0 bases, with 14 bases between them. CDR3 amino acids: CASSKKTAANYGYTF. DNA for the CDR3: TGTGCCAGCAGCAAAAAGACGGCAGCTAACTATGGCTACACCTTC.

Notes on this clonotype: An end of the junction differs from the germline gene, which may be a read error. CDR3 sequence: CDSSISGVADTQYF. In DNA form, the CDR3 reads TGTGACAGTAGTATATCAGGGGTCGCAGATACGCAGTATTTT. V is TRBV19 and J is TRBJ2-3, with a tentative D call TRBD1 (6 bases). CDR1 and CDR2 (germline): LNHDA, SQIVND (reference sequence). The CDR3 length is 14 residues.

This clonotype has only a few counts. J is TRBJ2-1 and V is TRBV4-2; TRBD2 matches 12 bases. Germline V gene lookup returns CDR1 LGHNA and CDR2 YNFKEQ. The V segment lost 1 base and the J segment 8 bases; nucleotides outside the gene matches: 6. This CDR3 is 16 amino acids long. The CDR3 sequence: CASSQGSSGGADEQFF. CDR3 bases: TGTGCCAGCAGCCAAGGGTCTAGCGGGGGGGCCGATGAGCAGTTCTTC.

This clonotype was seen a handful of times. This chain links TRBV11-3 with TRBJ2-2; D is undetermined. Per the germline V gene, CDR1 is SGHNT and CDR2 is YENEEA. This CDR3 comprises 14 residues. Deletions cut 0 bases from V and 3 bases from J, with 5 bases between. The CDR3 protein is CASSLDADTGELFF. As DNA, the CDR3 is TGTGCCAGCAGCTTAGATGCGGACACCGGGGAGCTGTTTTTT.

The CDR3 reads CASSLVKDWTYEQYV. The CDR3 nucleotides are TGTGCCAGCAGCTTAGTCAAGGACTGGACCTACGAGCAGTACGTC. This chain links TRBV7-6 with TRBJ2-7, with D possibly TRBD2 on 5 matching bases. Germline CDR1 SGHVS, CDR2 FNYEAQ. The CDR3 totals 15 residues. V was shortened by 1 base and J by 2 bases, with 12 bases between the two germline ends.

V gene TRBV28 combines with J gene TRBJ2-7, with unresolved D. The germline V gene has CDR1 MDHEN and CDR2 SYDVKM. The CDR3 runs 13 residues. With 2 bases removed from V and 4 bases from J, the gap between germline ends came to 9 bases. CDR3 bases: TGTGCCAGCAGTTTACGGGCCAATTACGAGCAGTACGTC. Its translation: CASSLRANYEQYV.

In regard to this clonotype: Its ends do not fully match the called genes, so a read error is possible. The rearrangement links TRBV6-6 to TRBJ1-2; TRBD1 is a possible D gene (6 bases). The CDR3 runs 16 residues. The germline V gene has CDR1 MNHNY and CDR2 SVGAGI (reference sequence). In nucleotides, the CDR3 is TGTGCCAGCAGCCCCCGGGGGGGGGGCCTTAACTATGGCCACACCTTC. Its protein product is CASSPRGGGLNYGHTF.

This chain joins TRBV6-2 or TRBV6-3 and TRBJ2-3, with 12 bases matching TRBD2. Germline V gene data show CDR1 as MNHEY and CDR2 as SVGEGT. This CDR3 is built from 15 residues. Trimming took 8 bases from V and 3 from J; bases not matched to a gene: 6. CDR3 sequence reads: CASGSSGGATDTQYF. The CDR3 DNA follows: TGTGCCAGCGGATCTAGCGGGGGGGCGACAGATACGCAGTATTTT.